This section outlines one T cell receptor (beta chain) sequence together with its context. Its antigen is unidentified. MiXCR, run by TCRdb on the 5' RACE reads, gives a single entry per CDR3 protein. The sample has 130,000 or so distinct CDR3 sequences; nearly 15% are singletons. This entry belongs to a study of T cells after yellow fever vaccination. General study results and limits: Contaminants from the bulk population, in the form of abundant clonotypes, could be found in FACS-sorted repertoires.

Germline V gene lookup returns CDR1 SNHLY and CDR2 FYNNEI. The CDR3 extends over 13 amino acids. Trimming shortened V by 1 base and J by 8 bases, and 11 bases separated the two germline ends. The TCR comes from a man aged 18 to 29 who received the YFV17D yellow fever vaccine. V and J are TRBV2 and TRBJ1-2; the D is unclear. Sequences were derived from CD8+ T cells sorted from PBMCs, sampled 5 days after the yellow fever booster vaccination. CDR3 nucleotide sequence: TGTGCCAGCAGTGAAGTAGTGGTGGAAGGCTACACCTTC. Its protein is CASSEVVVEGYTF.